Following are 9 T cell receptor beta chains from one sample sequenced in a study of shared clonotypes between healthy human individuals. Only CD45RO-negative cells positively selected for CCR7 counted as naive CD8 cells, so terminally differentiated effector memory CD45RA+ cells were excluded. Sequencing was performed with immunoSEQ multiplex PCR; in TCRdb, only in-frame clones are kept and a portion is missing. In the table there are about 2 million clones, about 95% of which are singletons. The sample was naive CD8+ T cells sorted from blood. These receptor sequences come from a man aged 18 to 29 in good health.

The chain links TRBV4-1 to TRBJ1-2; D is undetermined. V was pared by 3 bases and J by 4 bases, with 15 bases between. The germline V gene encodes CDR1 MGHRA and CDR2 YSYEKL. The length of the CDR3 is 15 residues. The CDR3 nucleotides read TGCGCCAGCAGCCACACAGTGTCGTCTATCTATGGCTACACCTTC. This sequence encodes CASSHTVSSIYGYTF.

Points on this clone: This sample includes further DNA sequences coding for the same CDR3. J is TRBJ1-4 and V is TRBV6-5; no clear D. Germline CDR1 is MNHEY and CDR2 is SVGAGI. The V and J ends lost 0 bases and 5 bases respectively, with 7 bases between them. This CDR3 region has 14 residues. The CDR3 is CASSYSLGNEKLFF. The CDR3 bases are TGTGCCAGCAGTTACTCGCTAGGGAATGAAAAACTGTTTTTT.

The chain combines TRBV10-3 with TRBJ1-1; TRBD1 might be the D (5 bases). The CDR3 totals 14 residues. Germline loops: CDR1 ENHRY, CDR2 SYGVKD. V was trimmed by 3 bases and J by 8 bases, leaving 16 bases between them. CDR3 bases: TGTGCCATCAGTGATTTTAACAGGAGGCGAGAAGCTTTCTTT. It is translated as CAISDFNRRREAFF.

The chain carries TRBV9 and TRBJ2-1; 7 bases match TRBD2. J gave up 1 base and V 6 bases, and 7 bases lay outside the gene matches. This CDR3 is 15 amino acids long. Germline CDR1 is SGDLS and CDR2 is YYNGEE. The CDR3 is CASTGEGRSYNEQFF. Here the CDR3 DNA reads TGTGCCAGCACTGGGGAGGGGAGGTCCTACAATGAGCAGTTCTTC.

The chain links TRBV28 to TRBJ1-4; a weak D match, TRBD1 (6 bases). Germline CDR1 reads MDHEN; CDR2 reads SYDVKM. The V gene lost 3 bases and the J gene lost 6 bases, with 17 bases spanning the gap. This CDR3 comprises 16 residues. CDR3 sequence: CASSLVHGGRYEKLFF. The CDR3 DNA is TGTGCCAGCAGTTTGGTACATGGGGGGCGTTATGAAAAACTGTTTTTT.

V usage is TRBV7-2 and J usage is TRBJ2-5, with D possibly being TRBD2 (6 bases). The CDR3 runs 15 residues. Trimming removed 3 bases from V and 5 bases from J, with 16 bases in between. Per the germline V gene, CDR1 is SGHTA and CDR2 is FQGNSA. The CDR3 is CASSFGSPRGETQYF. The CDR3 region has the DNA TGTGCCAGCAGCTTCGGGTCCCCCCGGGGGGAGACCCAGTACTTC.

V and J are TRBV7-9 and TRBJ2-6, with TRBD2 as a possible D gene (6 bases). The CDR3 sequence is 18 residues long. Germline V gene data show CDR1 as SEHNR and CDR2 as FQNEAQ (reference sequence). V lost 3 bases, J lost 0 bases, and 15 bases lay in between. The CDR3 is CASSFEGLESSGANVLTF. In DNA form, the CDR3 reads TGTGCCAGCAGCTTCGAGGGACTCGAGAGCTCTGGGGCCAACGTCCTGACTTTC.

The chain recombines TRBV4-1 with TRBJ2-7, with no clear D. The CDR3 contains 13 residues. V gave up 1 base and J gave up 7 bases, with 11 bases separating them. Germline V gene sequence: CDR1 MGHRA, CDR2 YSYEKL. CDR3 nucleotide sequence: TGCGCCAGCAGCCAAGTGGGCTTTGGGGAGCAGTACTTC. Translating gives CASSQVGFGEQYF.

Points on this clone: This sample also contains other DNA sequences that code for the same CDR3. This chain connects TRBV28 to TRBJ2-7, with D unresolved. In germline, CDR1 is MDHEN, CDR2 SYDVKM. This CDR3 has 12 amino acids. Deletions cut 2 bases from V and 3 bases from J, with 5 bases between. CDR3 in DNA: TGTGCCAGCAGTTTAGGGAACTACGAGCAGTACTTC. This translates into CASSLGNYEQYF.